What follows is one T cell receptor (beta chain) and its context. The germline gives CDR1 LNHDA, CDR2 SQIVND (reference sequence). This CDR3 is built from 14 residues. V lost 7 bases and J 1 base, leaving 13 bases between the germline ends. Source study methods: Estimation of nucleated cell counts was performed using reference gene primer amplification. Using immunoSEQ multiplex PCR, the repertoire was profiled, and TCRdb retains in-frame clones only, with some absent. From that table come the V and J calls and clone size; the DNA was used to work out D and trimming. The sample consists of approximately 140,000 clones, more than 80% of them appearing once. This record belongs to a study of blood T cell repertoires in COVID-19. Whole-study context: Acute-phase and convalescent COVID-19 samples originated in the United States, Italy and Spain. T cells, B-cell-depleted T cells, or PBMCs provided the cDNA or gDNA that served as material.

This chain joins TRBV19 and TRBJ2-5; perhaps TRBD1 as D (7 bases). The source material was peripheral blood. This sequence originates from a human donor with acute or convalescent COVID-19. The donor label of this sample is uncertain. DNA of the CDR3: TGTGCCAGTAACTCAGGGGGGACCCAAGAGACCCAGTACTTC. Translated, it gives CASNSGGTQETQYF.